This TCR beta chain appears in the sequencing data of a study of cytomegalovirus exposure and HLA in healthy donors. Turning to the study itself: Findings of an earlier analysis included some 120 million unique TCR beta sequences from some 190 million T cells.

60 Vbeta and 13 Jbeta primers were used in PCR. The repertoire was sequenced with immunoSEQ multiplex PCR; TCRdb's copy has only in-frame clones and lacks some. This table has about 82,000 clones, 74% appearing once. The CDR3 runs 14 residues. Germline values: CDR1 MNHEY, CDR2 SMNVEV (reference sequence). V was pared by 2 bases and J by 3 bases, with 11 bases between. The clonotype comes from a young man in good health and CMV-seropositive. The V and J genes are TRBV27 and TRBJ2-7; D not resolved. Sample: PBMCs. The CDR3, as DNA: TGTGCCAGCAGTTTAGGGTCAGGTTTCTACGAGCAGTACTTC. Amino acid sequence: CASSLGSGFYEQYF.